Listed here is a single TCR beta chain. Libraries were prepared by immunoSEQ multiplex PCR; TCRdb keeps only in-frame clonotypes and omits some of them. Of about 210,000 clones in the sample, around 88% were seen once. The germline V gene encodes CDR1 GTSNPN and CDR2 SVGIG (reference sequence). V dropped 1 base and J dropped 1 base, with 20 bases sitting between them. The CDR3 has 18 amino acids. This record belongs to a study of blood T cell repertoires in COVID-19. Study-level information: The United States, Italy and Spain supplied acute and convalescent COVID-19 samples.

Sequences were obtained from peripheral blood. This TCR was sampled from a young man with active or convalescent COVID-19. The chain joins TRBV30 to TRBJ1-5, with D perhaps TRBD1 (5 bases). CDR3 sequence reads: CAWSGAAGSGSSNQPQHF. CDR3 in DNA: TGTGCCTGGAGTGGGGCGGCAGGGTCAGGTTCCAGCAATCAGCCCCAGCATTTT.